The following is a T cell receptor (beta chain) sequence with its context. Antigen unknown. TCRdb recomputed clones from the PCR reads via MiXCR. The sample has more than 10,000 clones, under 30% seen once. These data come from a study of metastatic and nonmetastatic thyroid tumors. There were no patients who had received any treatment before thyroid surgery. The study's findings and limits: For both blood and tumor, malignant thyroid tumors reportedly showed significantly higher TCR beta diversity than benign nodules did.

Germline loops: CDR1 DFQATT, CDR2 SNEGSKA (reference sequence). Trimming took off 3 bases at V and 6 bases at J, with 9 bases between the two ends. CDR3 size: 12 residues. The genes are TRBV20-1 and TRBJ1-5; no clear D. This sequence originates from a female donor with papillary thyroid cancer or a benign thyroid nodule (not recorded which). Some clones in this sample may be carry-over from other donors' samples. The source material was tumor tissue. CDR3 sequence reads: CSASDGVQPQHF. As DNA, the CDR3 is TGCAGTGCTAGTGACGGGGTTCAGCCCCAGCATTTT.